This entry lists 19 T cell receptor beta chains sequenced from one sample in a study of blood T cell repertoires in COVID-19. This table comes from immunoSEQ multiplex PCR, and its TCRdb copy is limited to in-frame clones, with some not included. Altogether some 72,000 clones are present, 75% to 90% being singletons, with the ten largest covering around 0.6%. What was sequenced was peripheral blood. The source of these receptors is a man between 60 and 70 years old with acute or convalescent COVID-19.

The CDR3 reads CASSSRLAGSYETQYF. Here the CDR3 DNA reads TGCGCCAGCAGCTCCCGACTAGCGGGGAGCTATGAGACCCAGTACTTC. The chain uses TRBV5-1 and TRBJ2-5; the match to TRBD2 covers 11 bases. Germline CDR1 reads SGHRS; CDR2 reads YFSETQ. V lost 3 bases and J lost 5; bases outside the gene matches: 9. CDR3 length: 16 residues.

The chain has TRBV3-1 (or the pseudogene TRBV3-2) and TRBJ2-1; 7 bases line up with TRBD1. Unmatched junction bases numbered 17, after V lost 5 bases and J lost 4 bases. The CDR3 runs 18 residues. Germline V gives CDR1 LGHDT, CDR2 YNNKEL (reference sequence). The chain's CDR3 is CASSIERTGGSGYNEQFF. The CDR3 DNA reads TGTGCCAGCAGCATAGAAAGGACAGGCGGTTCGGGGTACAATGAGCAGTTCTTC.

The chain combines TRBV3-1 (or the pseudogene TRBV3-2) with TRBJ2-1; 8 positions agree with TRBD2. With 1 base clipped from V and 8 bases from J, the junction kept 4 bases outside the gene matches. The CDR3 is made up of 14 amino acids. The germline CDR1 and CDR2 sequences are LGHDT and YNNKEL (reference sequence). CDR3 residues: CASSQGGRIYEQFF. The CDR3, as DNA: TGTGCCAGCAGCCAAGGCGGGAGGATCTATGAGCAGTTCTTC.

The chain carries TRBV7-2 and TRBJ2-1; TRBD1 matches 9 bases. CDR1 is SGHTA and CDR2 is FQGNSA in the germline V gene. The J segment lost 4 bases and the V segment lost 5 bases, leaving 6 bases of the junction unmatched. This CDR3 spans 15 amino acids. In nucleotides, the CDR3 is TGTGCCAGCAGCAGGACAGGGGTATTGTACAATGAGCAGTTCTTC. As protein: CASSRTGVLYNEQFF.

This chain uses TRBV5-1 with TRBJ2-7; 9 bases agree with TRBD1. Germline CDR1 SGHRS, CDR2 YFSETQ. With V trimmed by 2 bases and J by 6 bases, 6 bases remained unmatched. CDR3 length equals 14 residues. The chain's CDR3 is CASSFRTGASEQYF. The CDR3 coding sequence is TGCGCCAGCAGCTTTAGGACAGGGGCAAGCGAGCAGTACTTC.

This chain links TRBV19 with TRBJ1-4; D unclear. The CDR3 sequence is 15 residues long. Germline V lookup: CDR1 LNHDA, CDR2 SQIVND (reference sequence). V was trimmed by 2 bases and J by 0 bases, leaving 7 bases between them. The CDR3 protein is CASSIRGATNEKLFF. The CDR3 nucleotides read TGTGCCAGTAGTATAAGAGGAGCAACTAATGAAAAACTGTTTTTT.

The rearrangement uses TRBV5-4 and TRBJ1-3; D perhaps matches TRBD1 (6 bases). Germline loops: CDR1 SGHNT, CDR2 YYREEE (reference sequence). The germline V and J ends were trimmed by 6 bases and 0 bases, with 13 bases remaining between them. The CDR3 runs to 15 residues. The CDR3 protein is CASTHDRISGNTIYF. The CDR3 bases are TGTGCCAGCACCCACGACAGGATCTCTGGAAACACCATATATTTT.

The J gene is TRBJ2-7, the V gene TRBV6-5, with 14 bases matching TRBD2. This CDR3 spans 15 amino acids. CDR1 MNHEY and CDR2 SVGAGI come from the germline V gene. The ends lost 4 bases at V and 6 bases at J; junction bases unmatched: 5. Here the CDR3 reads CASSSGLAGGVEQYF. For the CDR3, the DNA is TGTGCCAGCAGTTCTGGACTAGCGGGAGGCGTCGAGCAGTACTTC.

The chain is built from TRBV5-5 and TRBJ2-1, with 10 bases that match TRBD2. This CDR3 contains 15 residues. CDR1 is SGHKS and CDR2 is YYEKEE in the germline V gene (reference sequence). The junction had 9 bases not matched to a gene; V was cut back by 5 bases and J by 7 bases. Here the CDR3 reads CASRTAGGLENEQFF. The CDR3 nucleotides are TGTGCCAGCAGGACAGCGGGGGGGCTGGAGAATGAGCAGTTCTTC.

The V gene is TRBV19, the J gene TRBJ2-3; TRBD2 matches at 7 bases. CDR1 and CDR2 (germline): LNHDA, SQIVND (reference sequence). The CDR3 extends over 16 amino acids. The V gene end was trimmed by 4 bases and the J gene end by 4 bases; junction bases not matched to a gene: 11. CDR3 in amino acids: CASSTLAEEVADTQYF. DNA of the CDR3: TGTGCCAGTAGTACCCTAGCGGAGGAGGTGGCAGATACGCAGTATTTT.

This clone was recorded only once. The chain joins TRBV10-3 to TRBJ2-3, with TRBD2 identical over 9 bases. The CDR3 has 14 residues. Germline CDR1 and CDR2: ENHRY and SYGVKD. V lost 6 bases to trimming and J lost 6 bases; unmatched junction nucleotides: 7. DNA for the CDR3: TGTGCCATCAGGAGCGGGAGCGGGGGGGATACGCAGTATTTT. As protein: CAIRSGSGGDTQYF.

CDR3: CASSLGLAGAQETQYF. CDR3 nucleotide sequence: TGCGCCAGCAGCTTGGGACTAGCGGGGGCCCAAGAGACCCAGTACTTC. J is TRBJ2-5 and V is TRBV5-1; TRBD2 matches at 12 bases. There are 16 residues in the CDR3. Germline assignment: CDR1 SGHRS and CDR2 YFSETQ. V dropped 0 bases and J dropped 1; count of bases not matched to a gene: 1.

This rearrangement joins TRBV2 to TRBJ2-7; D is perhaps TRBD1 (6 bases). Trimming left V 5 bases short and J 2 bases short, with 16 bases between. This CDR3 comprises 15 residues. CDR1 SNHLY and CDR2 FYNNEI come from the germline V gene. CDR3 region: CASSIGQPGTYEQYF. CDR3 in DNA: TGTGCCAGCAGTATCGGACAGCCGGGGACCTACGAGCAGTACTTC.

The V gene is TRBV9, the J gene TRBJ2-2; 8 bases are shared with TRBD1. V trimming: 3 bases; J trimming: 1 base; junction bases outside the gene matches: 23. Germline-derived CDR1 and CDR2 are SGDLS and YYNGEE. CDR3 length: 22 amino acids. CDR3 protein: CASSAGSQTGAEGMLNTGELFF. CDR3 nucleotide sequence: TGTGCCAGCAGCGCTGGAAGCCAGACAGGGGCTGAGGGAATGTTGAACACCGGGGAGCTGTTTTTT. Supplemented by reference TRBV9 and TRBJ2-2, the full variable domain reads DSGVTQTPKHLITATGQRVTLRCSPRSGDLSVYWYQQSLDQGLQFLIQYYNGEERAKGNILERFSAQQFPDLHSELNLSSLELGDSALYFCASSAGSQTGAEGMLNTGELFFGEGSRLTVL.

This clone was observed a few times. The chain employs TRBV27 and TRBJ1-5; TRBD1 aligns across 12 bases. V gave up 9 bases and J gave up 5 bases; unmatched junction bases: 11. The CDR3 totals 16 residues. Germline-derived CDR1 and CDR2 are MNHEY and SMNVEV (reference sequence). The CDR3 loop is CASRHGGTGGYQPQHF. The CDR3 nucleotides are TGTGCCAGTCGACACGGGGGGACAGGGGGCTATCAGCCCCAGCATTTT.

This clone was observed a few times. The chain employs TRBV9 and TRBJ2-5; TRBD2 matches 9 bases. CDR1 SGDLS and CDR2 YYNGEE come from the germline V gene. This CDR3 comprises 18 residues. The V segment lost 0 bases and the J segment 5 bases; nucleotides outside the gene matches: 14. CDR3 region: CASSVGTSELGPSETQYF. The DNA for the CDR3 is TGTGCCAGCAGCGTAGGGACTAGCGAGTTGGGACCAAGCGAGACCCAGTACTTC.

This chain links TRBV25-1 with TRBJ2-5; D possibly corresponds to TRBD2 (5 bases). This CDR3 contains 15 residues. The V end lost 5 bases, the J end lost 2 bases, and 15 bases lay between the germline ends. Per the germline V gene, CDR1 is MGHDK and CDR2 is SYGVNS. The CDR3 DNA reads TGTGCCAGCAGTCGGGGAGAGGTTTGGCAAGAGACCCAGTACTTC. Translating it yields CASSRGEVWQETQYF.

The chain joins TRBV6-5 to TRBJ2-7; 10 bases match TRBD2. Germline V CDR1 and CDR2: MNHEY, SVGAGI. CDR3 length equals 16 residues. J lost 2 bases, V lost 4 bases, and 8 bases had no gene match. CDR3 region: CASSFSGLAVTYEQYF. The DNA for the CDR3 is TGTGCCAGCAGTTTCTCCGGACTAGCGGTTACCTACGAGCAGTACTTC.

The chain joins TRBV11-2 to TRBJ2-2; maybe TRBD2 (6 bases). V was pared by 4 bases and J by 6 bases, with 18 bases between. The CDR3 has 16 residues. The germline gives CDR1 SGHAT, CDR2 FQNNGV. The CDR3 protein is CASSSGTPHSPGELFF. As DNA, the CDR3 is TGTGCCAGCAGCTCCGGGACTCCCCATTCCCCCGGGGAGCTGTTTTTT.